This T cell receptor beta chain was sequenced in a study of CD8+CD57+ T cells in acquired aplastic anemia. Profiling that covered TCR beta VDJ and CDR3 relied on genomic DNA as its template. TCRdb independently ran MiXCR on the reads; one entry per CDR3 protein. Here the sample spans more than 150,000 distinct CDR3 sequences, around half being singletons. Patients chosen for sequencing had shown CD8+CD57+ cell expansion by flow cytometry. Severe acquired aplastic anemia was the diagnosis recorded for all patients. V lost 5 bases and J 13 bases, leaving 9 bases between the germline ends. Germline lookup yields CDR1 DFQATT and CDR2 SNEGSKA (reference sequence). This CDR3 is built from 10 residues. In its sample, this clonotype was seen a few times.

The V and J genes are TRBV20-1 and TRBJ1-6; D unclear. The specimen was sorted CD4+, CD8+, or CD8+CD57+ T cells (not recorded which) from PBMCs. This TCR derives from a human donor with aplastic anemia. The CDR3 region is CSAPVFPLHF. For the CDR3, the DNA is TGCAGTGCTCCCGTATTTCCCCTCCACTTT.